Below, 21 T cell receptor beta chains from the same sample are listed, as sequenced in a study of T and B cells in COVID-19 patients. TRB was amplified from approximately 250-500 ng of blood genomic DNA. TRB rearrangements were amplified by multiplex PCR with BIOMED2 TRB-A/B primers. TCRdb reprocessed the multiplex PCR reads with MiXCR, giving one entry per CDR3 protein. The sample shows approximately 3,600 distinct CDR3 sequences, 25% of them seen only once. The source material was blood. The receptors were gathered from a human donor with active COVID-19.

This clonotype was seen a handful of times. This sequence joins TRBV12-3 or TRBV12-4 and TRBJ2-7; 7 positions match TRBD1. After removal of 6 bases from V and 1 base from J, the junction contained 9 bases not matched to a gene. The CDR3 contains 15 residues. This CDR3 reads CASSPGTVGSYEQYF. For the CDR3, the DNA is TGTGCCAGCAGCCCCGGGACAGTTGGATCCTACGAGCAGTACTTC.

This clonotype was counted only a few times. The rearrangement uses TRBV28 and TRBJ2-1; 8 nucleotides align to TRBD1. The CDR3 consists of 15 residues. Unmatched junction bases numbered 12, after V lost 7 bases and J lost 7 bases. Germline CDR1 reads MDHEN; CDR2 reads SYDVKM. The CDR3 spells CASNPRQGRFNEQFF. The CDR3 DNA reads TGTGCCAGCAACCCGAGACAGGGGAGGTTTAATGAGCAGTTCTTC.

The chain employs TRBV20-1 and TRBJ2-3; 10 nucleotides agree with TRBD2. The CDR3 sequence is 15 residues long. Per the germline V gene, CDR1 is DFQATT and CDR2 is SNEGSKA (reference sequence). With V trimmed by 6 bases and J by 5 bases, 11 bases remained unmatched. DNA for the CDR3: TGCAGTGCCCCCACGGCTAGCGGGAGTGGAGATACGCAGTATTTT. This translates into CSAPTASGSGDTQYF.

J is TRBJ2-5 and V is TRBV2; the D is unclear. This CDR3 has 11 amino acids. Germline CDR1 is SNHLY and CDR2 is FYNNEI. Trimming cost V 3 bases and J 7 bases, with 6 bases left between them. The CDR3 loop is CASSEWGTQYF. CDR3 coding DNA: TGTGCCAGCAGTGAGTGGGGGACCCAGTACTTC.

The CDR3 nucleotides are TGCAGTGCTAGAGATGCGGTTAACTATGGCTACACCTTC. Residues: CSARDAVNYGYTF. The chain joins TRBV20-1 to TRBJ1-2; D remains ambiguous. Germline V gene sequence: CDR1 DFQATT, CDR2 SNEGSKA (reference sequence). V gave up 0 bases and J gave up 1 base, with 6 bases separating them. This CDR3 is built from 13 residues.

The chain recombines TRBV5-1 with TRBJ2-3; possibly TRBD2 for D (6 bases). Looked up from germline, CDR1 is SGHRS and CDR2 is YFSETQ. V was shortened by 0 bases and J by 1 base, with 15 bases between the two germline ends. The CDR3 runs to 17 residues. In DNA, the CDR3 is TGCGCCAGCAGCTTGGGAAAATCTTCTAGCGGCACAGATACGCAGTATTTT. Its translation is CASSLGKSSSGTDTQYF.

In its sample, this clonotype is medium-sized (0.01 to 0.1%). The chain joins TRBV6-5 to TRBJ1-5; D possibly corresponds to TRBD1 (5 bases). Trimming cost V 2 bases and J 5 bases, with 7 bases left between them. This CDR3 is built from 13 residues. Germline CDR1 MNHEY, CDR2 SVGAGI. CDR3 coding DNA: TGTGCCAGCAGTTACGGGGACCATCAGCCCCAGCATTTT. Its translation: CASSYGDHQPQHF.

V and J are TRBV6-2 or TRBV6-3 and TRBJ2-3, with D perhaps matching TRBD2 (7 bases). The CDR3 contains 16 residues. CDR1 is MNHEY and CDR2 is SVGEGT in the germline V gene. Trimming pared 6 bases from V and 4 bases from J, leaving 20 bases between. CDR3 nucleotides: TGTGCCAGCAGCCTAAGGGGGGGGGGGCGCGCAGATACGCAGTATTTT. Its protein product is CASSLRGGGRADTQYF.

A remark on this clonotype: Given a much more abundant clone one base away, this may be a read error. V and J are TRBV7-9 and TRBJ2-2; 7 bases align to TRBD2. CDR1 is SEHNR, CDR2 FQNEAQ, per germline (reference sequence). There are 15 residues in the CDR3. The chain's CDR3 is CACSGPGGDTGELFF. In nucleotides, the CDR3 is TGTGCCTGCAGCGGGCCGGGGGGAGACACCGGGGAGCTGTTTTTT.

This rearrangement joins TRBV25-1 to TRBJ1-6, with unresolved D. CDR1 is MGHDK and CDR2 is SYGVNS in the germline V gene. CDR3 length equals 15 residues. With 1 base removed from V and 9 bases from J, the gap between germline ends came to 13 bases. The CDR3 spells CASSEFTSLSSPLHF. DNA of the CDR3: TGTGCCAGCAGTGAATTTACTAGTCTCTCTTCACCCCTCCACTTT.

In its sample, this clonotype was seen many times. V and J are TRBV6-5 and TRBJ1-3, with D possibly TRBD1 on 5 matching bases. This CDR3 comprises 15 residues. V was pared by 6 bases and J by 0 bases, with 12 bases between. The germline V gene has CDR1 MNHEY and CDR2 SVGAGI. This CDR3 is CASRRDYSSGNTIYF. CDR3 sequence (DNA): TGTGCCAGCAGGAGGGACTACTCCTCTGGAAACACCATATATTTT.

By sample share, this clonotype is medium-sized. The rearrangement joins TRBV5-5 to TRBJ2-1, with a weak D call TRBD1 (6 bases). V lost 0 bases, J lost 3 bases, and 10 bases lay in between. Germline V lookup: CDR1 SGHKS, CDR2 YYEKEE (reference sequence). The CDR3 extends over 15 amino acids. The CDR3 DNA reads TGTGCCAGCAGCTTGGGGGGGCAGGGCTACAATGAGCAGTTCTTC. This translates into CASSLGGQGYNEQFF.

This clonotype was observed a handful of times. The chain is built from TRBV20-1 and TRBJ2-1; TRBD2 agrees at 10 bases. The CDR3 is 15 amino acids. J was trimmed by 4 bases and V by 4 bases; bases with no gene match: 7. Germline V CDR1 and CDR2: DFQATT, SNEGSKA (reference sequence). The CDR3 spells CSAMSGRAVYNEQFF. The CDR3 nucleotides read TGCAGTGCTATGAGCGGGAGGGCCGTGTACAATGAGCAGTTCTTC.

The genes are TRBV2 and TRBJ1-1; D is uncertain. V lost 5 bases, J lost 4 bases, and 14 bases lay in between. This CDR3 region has 14 residues. Germline V gene sequence: CDR1 SNHLY, CDR2 FYNNEI. The CDR3 loop reads CASSTTTWGTEAFF. CDR3 DNA: TGTGCCAGCAGTACTACAACTTGGGGCACTGAAGCTTTCTTT.

By proportion, this clonotype is medium-sized. This sequence joins TRBV6-5 and TRBJ2-3; TRBD1 might be the D (5 bases). V lost 5 bases and J lost 0, with 9 bases in between. The CDR3 has 14 residues. CDR1 and CDR2 from the germline V gene are MNHEY and SVGAGI. The CDR3 DNA follows: TGTGCCAGCAGTAGTCCAGGGAGCACAGATACGCAGTATTTT. Translation: CASSSPGSTDTQYF.

The chain employs TRBV5-1 and TRBJ1-3; D is ambiguous. This CDR3 comprises 15 residues. V was cut by 0 bases and J by 0 bases, with 7 bases left in between. Germline values: CDR1 SGHRS, CDR2 YFSETQ. CDR3 bases: TGCGCCAGCAGCTTGGGCAGCCACTCTGGAAACACCATATATTTT. This gives the protein CASSLGSHSGNTIYF.

The chain uses TRBV24-1 and TRBJ1-4, with 9 bases identical to TRBD1. CDR1 KGHDR and CDR2 SFDVKD come from the germline V gene. This CDR3 has 16 residues. V trimming: 3 bases; J trimming: 8 bases; junction bases outside the gene matches: 9. The CDR3 DNA is TGTGCCACCAGTGATCCGACCGGGACAGGGAAAGAAAAACTGTTTTTT. Protein sequence: CATSDPTGTGKEKLFF.

J is TRBJ2-1 and V is TRBV24-1; the match to TRBD2 covers 14 bases. The V gene's germline CDR1 is KGHDR and CDR2 SFDVKD. The CDR3 has 17 residues. After removal of 2 bases from V and 7 bases from J, the junction contained 6 bases not matched to a gene. The CDR3: CATSDSGLAGVGNEQFF. In DNA form, the CDR3 reads TGTGCCACCAGTGATTCGGGACTAGCGGGAGTAGGGAATGAGCAGTTCTTC.

This clonotype is medium-sized in the sample. This chain connects TRBV30 to TRBJ2-5, with a weak D call TRBD2 (6 bases). CDR1 GTSNPN and CDR2 SVGIG come from the germline V gene (reference sequence). CDR3 size: 17 residues. Trimming shortened V by 2 bases and J by 4 bases, and 23 bases separated the two germline ends. CDR3 in DNA: TGTGCCTGGAGTCCTAACGACGGCGCGGGGAACCGAGAGACCCAGTACTTC. Protein product: CAWSPNDGAGNRETQYF.

This clonotype rates as medium-sized (0.01 to 0.1%). The rearrangement uses TRBV7-9 and TRBJ2-7; 8 positions match TRBD1. The germline V gene encodes CDR1 SEHNR and CDR2 FQNEAQ (reference sequence). The CDR3 length is 15 residues. V lost 7 bases, J lost 2 bases, and 10 bases stayed unmatched. DNA of the CDR3: TGTGCCAGCACCGATCGGCAGGGGGCGACCTACGAGCAGTACTTC. Its translation: CASTDRQGATYEQYF.

This clonotype is medium-sized. This chain uses TRBV18 with TRBJ2-5, with D unresolved. V lost 3 bases to trimming and J lost 7 bases, with 15 bases between them. Germline loops: CDR1 KGHSH, CDR2 LQKENI. CDR3 length equals 14 residues. The CDR3 DNA is TGTGCCAGCTCACCCCCTGGGTCTGTGGCGACCCAGTACTTC. Its protein is CASSPPGSVATQYF.